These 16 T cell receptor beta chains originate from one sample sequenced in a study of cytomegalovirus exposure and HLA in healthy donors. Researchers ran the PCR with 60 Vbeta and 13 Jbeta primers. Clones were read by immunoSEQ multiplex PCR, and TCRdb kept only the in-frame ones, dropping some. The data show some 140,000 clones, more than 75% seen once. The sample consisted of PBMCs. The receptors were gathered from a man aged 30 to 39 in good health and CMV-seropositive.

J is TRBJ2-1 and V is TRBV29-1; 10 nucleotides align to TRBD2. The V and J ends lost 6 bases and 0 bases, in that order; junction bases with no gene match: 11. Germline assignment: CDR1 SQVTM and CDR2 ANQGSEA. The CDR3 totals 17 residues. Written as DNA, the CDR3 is TGCAGCGTCGTCGGGCTAGCGGGAGCCTACTCCTACAATGAGCAGTTCTTC. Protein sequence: CSVVGLAGAYSYNEQFF.

CDR3 residues: CASSPGLAGHNEQFF. The CDR3 DNA reads TGCGCCAGCAGCCCGGGACTAGCGGGGCACAATGAGCAGTTCTTC. This sequence joins TRBV4-1 and TRBJ2-1; 13 bases match TRBD2. Trimming removed 4 bases from V and 5 bases from J; junction bases left unmatched: 2. Germline V gene sequence: CDR1 MGHRA, CDR2 YSYEKL. The CDR3 extends over 15 amino acids.

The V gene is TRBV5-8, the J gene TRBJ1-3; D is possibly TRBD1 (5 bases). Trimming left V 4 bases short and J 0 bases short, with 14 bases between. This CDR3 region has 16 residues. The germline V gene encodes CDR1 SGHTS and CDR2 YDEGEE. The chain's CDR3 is CASSTNRPHSGNTIYF. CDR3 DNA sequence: TGTGCCAGCAGCACCAACAGGCCCCACTCTGGAAACACCATATATTTT.

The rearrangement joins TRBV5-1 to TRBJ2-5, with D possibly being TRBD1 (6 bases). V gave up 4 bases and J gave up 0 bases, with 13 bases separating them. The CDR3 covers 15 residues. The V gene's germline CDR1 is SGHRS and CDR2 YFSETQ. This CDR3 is CASSTTTGDQETQYF. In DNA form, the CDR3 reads TGCGCCAGCAGCACAACGACAGGAGACCAAGAGACCCAGTACTTC. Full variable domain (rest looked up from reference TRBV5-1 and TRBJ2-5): KAGVTQTPRYLIKTRGQQVTLSCSPISGHRSVSWYQQTPGQGLQFLFEYFSETQRNKGNFPGRFSGRQFSNSRSEMNVSTLELGDSALYLCASSTTTGDQETQYFGPGTRLLVL.

The CDR3 protein is CASSHILGLTNTEAFF. The CDR3, as DNA: TGTGCCAGCAGTCATATACTCGGACTTACGAACACTGAAGCTTTCTTT. The V call is TRBV27, the J call TRBJ1-1; D ambiguous. Germline V gene data show CDR1 as MNHEY and CDR2 as SMNVEV (reference sequence). The CDR3 is made up of 16 amino acids. Trimming stripped 5 bases from V and 1 base from J, with 17 bases between.

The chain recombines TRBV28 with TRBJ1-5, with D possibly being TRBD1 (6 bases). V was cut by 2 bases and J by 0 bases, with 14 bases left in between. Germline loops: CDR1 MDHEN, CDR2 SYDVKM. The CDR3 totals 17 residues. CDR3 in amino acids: CASSLTSGAYSNQPQHF. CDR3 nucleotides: TGTGCCAGCAGTTTAACGTCAGGGGCTTATAGCAATCAGCCCCAGCATTTT.

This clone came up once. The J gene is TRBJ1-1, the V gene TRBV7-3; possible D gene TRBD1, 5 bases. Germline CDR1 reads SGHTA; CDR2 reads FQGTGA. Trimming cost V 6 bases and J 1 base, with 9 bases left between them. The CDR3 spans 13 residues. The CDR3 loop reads CASRRQTNTEAFF. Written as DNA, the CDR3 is TGTGCCAGCAGGAGACAGACGAACACTGAAGCTTTCTTT.

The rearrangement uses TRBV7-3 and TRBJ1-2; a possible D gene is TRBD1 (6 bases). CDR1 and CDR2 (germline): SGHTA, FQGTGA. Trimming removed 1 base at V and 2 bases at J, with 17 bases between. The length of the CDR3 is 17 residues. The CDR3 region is CASSLSGGLQPNYGYTF. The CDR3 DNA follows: TGTGCCAGCAGCTTAAGCGGGGGCCTCCAACCGAACTATGGCTACACCTTC.

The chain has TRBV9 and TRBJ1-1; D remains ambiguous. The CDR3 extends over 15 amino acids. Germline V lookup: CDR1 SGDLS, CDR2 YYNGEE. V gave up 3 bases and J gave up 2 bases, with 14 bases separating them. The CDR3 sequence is CASSAGIPPNTEAFF. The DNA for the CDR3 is TGTGCCAGCAGCGCAGGAATTCCCCCTAACACTGAAGCTTTCTTT.

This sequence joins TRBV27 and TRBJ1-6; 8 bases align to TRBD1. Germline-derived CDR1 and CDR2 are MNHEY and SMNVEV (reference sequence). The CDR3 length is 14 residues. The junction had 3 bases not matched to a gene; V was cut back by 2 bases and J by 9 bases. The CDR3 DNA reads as TGTGCCAGCAGTTTACAGACAGGGGTTTCACCCCTCCACTTT. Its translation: CASSLQTGVSPLHF.

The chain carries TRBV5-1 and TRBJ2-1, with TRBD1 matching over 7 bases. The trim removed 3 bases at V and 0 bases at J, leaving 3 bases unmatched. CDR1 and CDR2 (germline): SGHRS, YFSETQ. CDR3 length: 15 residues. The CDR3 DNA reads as TGCGCCAGCAGCTCACAGGGGAGCTCCTACAATGAGCAGTTCTTC. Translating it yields CASSSQGSSYNEQFF.

The CDR3 is CASSLTEAGEQFF. CDR3 in DNA: TGTGCCAGCAGCTTAACGGAGGCGGGTGAGCAGTTCTTC. The J gene is TRBJ2-1, the V gene TRBV7-3, with D perhaps matching TRBD2 (5 bases). Germline V gene lookup returns CDR1 SGHTA and CDR2 FQGTGA. CDR3 length: 13 amino acids. V was shortened by 0 bases and J by 9 bases, with 9 bases between the two germline ends.

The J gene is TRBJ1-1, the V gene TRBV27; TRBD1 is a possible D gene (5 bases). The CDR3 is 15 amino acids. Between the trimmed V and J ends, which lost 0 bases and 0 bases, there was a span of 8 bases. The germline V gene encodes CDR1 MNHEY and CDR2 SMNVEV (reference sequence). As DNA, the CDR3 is TGTGCCAGCAGTTTATCGCCAGGGATGAACACTGAAGCTTTCTTT. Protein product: CASSLSPGMNTEAFF.

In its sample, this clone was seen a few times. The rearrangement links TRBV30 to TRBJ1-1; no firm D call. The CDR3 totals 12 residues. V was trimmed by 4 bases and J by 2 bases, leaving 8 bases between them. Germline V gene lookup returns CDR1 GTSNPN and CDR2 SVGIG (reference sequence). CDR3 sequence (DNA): TGTGCCTGGATGAGGACTAACACTGAAGCTTTCTTT. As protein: CAWMRTNTEAFF.

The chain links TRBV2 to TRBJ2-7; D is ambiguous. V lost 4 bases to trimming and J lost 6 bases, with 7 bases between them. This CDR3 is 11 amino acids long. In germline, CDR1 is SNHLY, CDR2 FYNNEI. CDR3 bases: TGTGCCAGCAGTGGACTGTCCGAGCAGTACTTC. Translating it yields CASSGLSEQYF. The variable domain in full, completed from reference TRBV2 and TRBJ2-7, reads EPEVTQTPSHQVTQMGQEVILRCVPISNHLYFYWYRQILGQKVEFLVSFYNNEISEKSEIFDDQFSVERPDGSNFTLKIRSTKLEDSAMYFCASSGLSEQYFGPGTRLTVT.

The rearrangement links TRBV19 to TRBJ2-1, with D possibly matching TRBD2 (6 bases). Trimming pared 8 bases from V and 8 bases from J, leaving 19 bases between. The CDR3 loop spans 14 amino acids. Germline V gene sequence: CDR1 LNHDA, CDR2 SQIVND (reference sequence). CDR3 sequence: CASSSAWGADEQFF. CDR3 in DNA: TGTGCCAGTTCTAGCGCATGGGGAGCCGATGAGCAGTTCTTC. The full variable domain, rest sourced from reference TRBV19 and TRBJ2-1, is DGGITQSPKYLFRKEGQNVTLSCEQNLNHDAMYWYRQDPGQGLRLIYYSQIVNDFQKGDIAEGYSVSREKKESFPLTVTSAQKNPTAFYLCASSSAWGADEQFFGPGTRLTVL.